This T cell receptor beta chain was recorded in a study of cytomegalovirus exposure and HLA in healthy donors. The CDR3 covers 15 residues. Trimming took off 3 bases at V and 7 bases at J, with 17 bases between the two ends. The PCR had 60 Vbeta and 13 Jbeta primers. Sequencing used immunoSEQ multiplex PCR; TCRdb keeps in-frame clones, though not all of them. The sample holds about 190,000 clones, around three quarters seen once. The chain has TRBV5-3 and TRBJ1-5, with a tentative D call TRBD1 (5 bases). TRBV5-3 is known as an ORF, though its function is uncertain. Sequenced: PBMCs. This clonotype originated in a woman aged 18-29 years in good health and CMV-seronegative. CDR3 in amino acids: CARSSRGTGNQPQHF. The CDR3, as DNA: TGTGCCAGAAGCTCCCGCGGGACGGGAAACCAGCCCCAGCATTTT.